The 20 T cell receptor beta chains listed next were all sequenced from one sample in a study of blood T cell repertoires in COVID-19. The assay was immunoSEQ multiplex PCR, and TCRdb's table has in-frame clones only and misses some. The profile shows some 210,000 clones, 84% of them singletons. The sequenced sample was peripheral blood. Source of these receptors: a human donor in a cohort sampled during active COVID-19.

The CDR3 nucleotides are TGTGCCAGCAGCCTACAGGAGGGGGAGACCCAGTACTTC. Its translation is CASSLQEGETQYF. This chain connects TRBV7-6 to TRBJ2-5; D might be TRBD2 (6 bases). The V end was cut by 5 bases, the J end by 5 bases, with 12 bases between. The CDR3 runs 13 residues. Germline CDR1 is SGHVS and CDR2 is FNYEAQ.

V gene TRBV6-5 combines with J gene TRBJ2-5; 7 bases are a match to TRBD1. The V and J ends lost 8 bases and 4 bases, in that order; junction bases with no gene match: 10. The CDR3 runs to 14 residues. Looked up from germline, CDR1 is MNHEY and CDR2 is SVGAGI. The CDR3 coding sequence is TGTGCCAGCTCCAGGGCGACAGGGCCAGAGACCCAGTACTTC. This encodes CASSRATGPETQYF.

A few counts support this clone. The chain joins TRBV5-1 to TRBJ2-7; tentative D call: TRBD1 (6 bases). Germline-derived CDR1 and CDR2 are SGHRS and YFSETQ. Deletions cut 5 bases from V and 5 bases from J, with 14 bases between. This CDR3 has 13 amino acids. The CDR3 sequence: CASRYRVYDEQYF. The DNA of the CDR3 is TGCGCCAGCAGATACAGGGTATATGACGAGCAGTACTTC. The entire variable domain, with the rest obtained from reference TRBV5-1 and TRBJ2-7, is as follows: KAGVTQTPRYLIKTRGQQVTLSCSPISGHRSVSWYQQTPGQGLQFLFEYFSETQRNKGNFPGRFSGRQFSNSRSEMNVSTLELGDSALYLCASRYRVYDEQYFGPGTRLTVT.

This rearrangement joins TRBV19 to TRBJ2-1; D ambiguous. Germline CDR1 reads LNHDA; CDR2 reads SQIVND (reference sequence). V lost 4 bases to trimming and J lost 12 bases, with 25 bases between them. The CDR3 is 16 residues long. The CDR3 loop reads CASSNLGLTAVYGQFF. The DNA of the CDR3 is TGTGCCAGTAGTAATCTCGGCCTAACAGCAGTGTACGGGCAGTTCTTC. The complete variable domain, with remaining parts taken from reference TRBV19 and TRBJ2-1, reads DGGITQSPKYLFRKEGQNVTLSCEQNLNHDAMYWYRQDPGQGLRLIYYSQIVNDFQKGDIAEGYSVSREKKESFPLTVTSAQKNPTAFYLCASSNLGLTAVYGQFFGPGTRLTVL.

The rearrangement joins TRBV5-1 to TRBJ1-1, with D possibly being TRBD1 (5 bases). The germline V gene has CDR1 SGHRS and CDR2 YFSETQ. Trimming shortened V by 0 bases and J by 1 base, and 10 bases separated the two germline ends. This CDR3 is 15 amino acids long. The CDR3 sequence is CASSLDVTANTEAFF. CDR3 nucleotide sequence: TGCGCCAGCAGCTTGGATGTGACAGCGAACACTGAAGCTTTCTTT.

The gene calls are TRBV6-5 and TRBJ1-2; 10 positions match TRBD1. Germline V gives CDR1 MNHEY, CDR2 SVGAGI. The CDR3 is made up of 15 amino acids. The V segment lost 6 bases and the J segment 4 bases; nucleotides outside the gene matches: 8. This chain's CDR3 is CASRGGTGVIYGYTF. Written as DNA, the CDR3 is TGTGCCAGCAGGGGAGGGACAGGGGTAATCTATGGCTACACCTTC.

The V gene is TRBV28, the J gene TRBJ1-2; D may be TRBD1 (6 bases). V was clipped by 6 bases and J by 6 bases, with 17 bases between them. The CDR3 sequence is 14 residues long. Germline lookup yields CDR1 MDHEN and CDR2 SYDVKM. Here the CDR3 DNA reads TGTGCCAGCAGGTCTCACGGGGGGCAAAATGGCTACACCTTC. This translates into CASRSHGGQNGYTF.

The chain is built from TRBV10-3 and TRBJ1-2, with D hard to call. The CDR3 loop spans 14 amino acids. Germline lookup yields CDR1 ENHRY and CDR2 SYGVKD. The V and J ends lost 4 bases and 2 bases respectively, with 11 bases between them. The CDR3 nucleotides read TGTGCCATCAGTGTACGGGAAGAAAACTATGGCTACACCTTC. This translates into CAISVREENYGYTF.

The DNA for the CDR3 is TGTGCCAGCCAGGGTAGTGCCAGGGGGCTGCGGGAGCTGTTTTTT. It encodes CASQGSARGLRELFF. V is TRBV6-5 and J is TRBJ2-2; 8 positions agree with TRBD1. V lost 8 bases and J lost 9; bases outside the gene matches: 14. The CDR3 totals 15 residues. Germline CDR1 reads MNHEY; CDR2 reads SVGAGI.

V gene TRBV4-1 combines with J gene TRBJ1-2, with TRBD1 matching over 9 bases. The CDR3 length is 16 residues. CDR1 and CDR2 (germline): MGHRA, YSYEKL. V trimming: 2 bases; J trimming: 3 bases; junction bases outside the gene matches: 7. CDR3 sequence (DNA): TGCGCCAGCAGCCAAAATTCCGGGACAGGGTACTATGGCTACACCTTC. This encodes CASSQNSGTGYYGYTF.

This clone was seen only a few times. This chain joins TRBV18 and TRBJ1-4; TRBD1 agrees at 7 bases. The CDR3 has 13 amino acids. In germline, CDR1 is KGHSH, CDR2 LQKENI. Losses at the gene ends were 4 bases for V and 7 bases for J; bases not matched to a gene: 3. CDR3 region: CASSQGAAEKLFF. CDR3 DNA: TGTGCCAGCTCACAGGGGGCAGCTGAAAAACTGTTTTTT.

V and J are TRBV10-3 and TRBJ2-7; D is possibly TRBD2 (5 bases). V lost 5 bases and J lost 8, with 10 bases in between. CDR3 length: 11 residues. From germline, CDR1 is ENHRY and CDR2 SYGVKD. The CDR3 here is CAISNTGKQYV. The CDR3 nucleotides are TGTGCCATCAGTAACACGGGGAAGCAGTACGTC.

The chain carries TRBV18 and TRBJ1-5; a possible D gene is TRBD1 (5 bases). Germline V gives CDR1 KGHSH, CDR2 LQKENI. CDR3 length: 14 amino acids. V was pared by 3 bases and J by 5 bases, with 11 bases between. CDR3: CASSPGGRHQPQHF. CDR3 in DNA: TGTGCCAGCTCACCGGGGGGTCGGCATCAGCCCCAGCATTTT. The complete variable domain, with remaining parts taken from reference TRBV18 and TRBJ1-5, reads NAGVMQNPRHLVRRRGQEARLRCSPMKGHSHVYWYRQLPEEGLKFMVYLQKENIIDESGMPKERFSAEFPKEGPSILRIQQVVRGDSAAYFCASSPGGRHQPQHFGDGTRLSIL.

The rearrangement uses TRBV12-3 or TRBV12-4 and TRBJ2-5; D is ambiguous. The CDR3 covers 13 residues. V was trimmed by 3 bases and J by 4 bases, leaving 9 bases between them. CDR3 region: CASSFLTPETQYF. The CDR3 DNA reads as TGTGCCAGCAGTTTCCTTACTCCAGAGACCCAGTACTTC.

This rearrangement joins TRBV6-1 to TRBJ1-6; D is undetermined. Germline V gene lookup returns CDR1 MNHNS and CDR2 SASEGT. The CDR3 is 13 amino acids. V was shortened by 1 base and J by 14 bases, with 12 bases between the two germline ends. The CDR3 DNA reads as TGTGCCAGCAGTGAAGAGAGGGATGGGACCCTCCACTTT. Translating gives CASSEERDGTLHF.

The rearrangement links TRBV18 to TRBJ1-2, with D possibly TRBD1 on 6 matching bases. The CDR3 is made up of 14 amino acids. V lost 2 bases, J lost 3 bases, and 10 bases lay in between. Germline V lookup: CDR1 KGHSH, CDR2 LQKENI. CDR3 sequence reads: CASSPTGQYYGYTF. CDR3 bases: TGTGCCAGCTCACCAACCGGACAGTACTATGGCTACACCTTC.

The chain has TRBV5-1 and TRBJ2-5, with D perhaps matching TRBD1 (5 bases). V was clipped by 2 bases and J by 2 bases, with 10 bases between them. Germline values: CDR1 SGHRS, CDR2 YFSETQ. CDR3 size: 14 residues. CDR3 DNA sequence: TGCGCCAGCAGCTTACAGGTCGGGCAAGAGACCCAGTACTTC. Translated, it gives CASSLQVGQETQYF.

The CDR3 nucleotides read TGTGCCAGCAGCCTCACTTCGGGAAACACCATATATTTT. Its translation is CASSLTSGNTIYF. The chain carries TRBV12-3 or TRBV12-4 and TRBJ1-3; D unclear. V lost 6 bases, J lost 4 bases, and 10 bases lay in between. The CDR3 spans 13 residues.

This chain uses TRBV11-2 with TRBJ2-2, with D tentatively TRBD2 (6 bases). The germline gives CDR1 SGHAT, CDR2 FQNNGV. V was trimmed by 5 bases and J by 4 bases, leaving 23 bases between them. The CDR3 totals 18 residues. CDR3 region: CASSPGGFRGTLTGELFF. CDR3 nucleotides: TGTGCCAGCAGCCCCGGTGGGTTTCGGGGGACCCTCACCGGGGAGCTGTTTTTT. The full variable domain, rest sourced from reference TRBV11-2 and TRBJ2-2, is EAGVAQSPRYKIIEKRQSVAFWCNPISGHATLYWYQQILGQGPKLLIQFQNNGVVDDSQLPKDRFSAERLKGVDSTLKIQPAKLEDSAVYLCASSPGGFRGTLTGELFFGEGSRLTVL.

This clone was picked up a small number of times. CDR3 DNA sequence: TGTGCCAGCAGTTTGGGCAGAGTTTATGGCTACACCTTC. Translated: CASSLGRVYGYTF. The chain uses TRBV12-3 or TRBV12-4 and TRBJ1-2; D unresolved. The CDR3 covers 13 residues. The germline V and J ends were trimmed by 3 bases and 5 bases, with 10 bases remaining between them.